The rows below give T cell receptor beta chains drawn from one sample of a study of T cells in Graves' hyperthyroidism and ophthalmopathy. TCRdb ran MiXCR on the multiplex PCR reads and lists one entry per CDR3 protein. The table has about 520,000 distinct CDR3 sequences, around 20% seen once. The sample taken for sequencing was blood. Receptor source: a man between 18 and 29 years old with Graves' hyperthyroidism. CDR3s include the opening cysteine and the closing phenylalanine or tryptophan. A D gene is named only where the DNA matches it firmly. Clone size appears in some rows only: once, few, many, or a class for an expanded clone.

CDR3aa | CDR3nt | v_gene | d_gene | j_gene | abundance
CASSQASGGLKAGELFF | TGTGCCAGCAGCCAAGCTAGCGGGGGCCTAAAAGCCGGGGAGCTGTTTTTT | TRBV3-1 | TRBD2 | TRBJ2-2 | .
CSVPIIGETQYF | TGCAGCGTTCCAATAATTGGAGAGACCCAGTACTTC | TRBV29-1 | . | TRBJ2-5 | .
CASSRGRTYEQYF | TGTGCCAGCAGCCGCGGACGGACCTACGAGCAGTACTTC | TRBV6-1 | . | TRBJ2-7 | .
CASSRSYPGNYGYTF | TGTGCCAGCAGCCGATCTTATCCAGGGAACTATGGCTACACCTTC | TRBV14 | . | TRBJ1-2 | .
CASGPPTGSNQPQHF | TGTGCTAGTGGCCCCCCGACAGGGAGCAATCAGCCCCAGCATTTT | TRBV12-5 | TRBD1 | TRBJ1-5 | many
CASSFTGRYEQYF | TGTGCCAGCAGTTTCACAGGGCGCTACGAGCAGTACTTC | TRBV12-3/TRBV12-4 | . | TRBJ2-7 | many
CASSTLTAQGRRFRGYTF | TGTGCCAGCAGCACACTCACCGCGCAGGGTAGGAGGTTTCGCGGCTACACCTTC | TRBV11-2 | . | TRBJ1-2 | many
CASSRETGAVYEQYF | TGCGCCAGCAGCCGAGAGACAGGGGCGGTCTACGAGCAGTACTTC | TRBV5-1 | TRBD1 | TRBJ2-7 | .
CASSSHRIDTEAFF | TGTGCCAGCAGTTCCCATAGGATTGACACTGAAGCTTTCTTT | TRBV27 | . | TRBJ1-1 | once
CASSSSGQGMHQPQHF | TGTGCCAGCAGTTCCTCCGGACAGGGAATGCATCAGCCCCAGCATTTT | TRBV6-5 | TRBD1 | TRBJ1-5 | many
CSARSGRGRISYNSPLHF | TGCAGTGCTAGATCTGGGAGGGGACGGATCTCCTATAATTCACCCCTCCACTTT | TRBV20-1 | . | TRBJ1-6 | .